Described below is a single T cell receptor beta chain sequence and its context. The sample originates from a study of CD8+CD57+ T cells in acquired aplastic anemia. At the level of the study: The average for DNA from sorted CD4+ and CD8+ cells was about 2.9 ug.

Germline V lookup: CDR1 SQVTM, CDR2 ANQGSEA. V shed 3 bases and J shed 10 bases, with 15 bases lying between them. The CDR3 loop spans 12 amino acids. For CDR3 and TCR beta VDJ profiling, genomic DNA was the template used. TCRdb fed the reads into MiXCR, producing one record per CDR3 protein. The sample consists of 180,000 or so distinct CDR3 sequences, approximately 52% of them appearing once. Patients selected for sequencing had displayed CD8+CD57+ cell expansion by flow cytometry. The sequence was obtained from a human donor with aplastic anemia. This chain links TRBV29-1 with TRBJ1-2, with D perhaps matching TRBD1 (5 bases). Input material: sorted CD4+, CD8+, or CD8+CD57+ T cells (not recorded which) from PBMCs. CDR3 sequence: CSVDHQGSDYTF. The CDR3 DNA is TGCAGCGTTGACCACCAGGGCAGTGACTACACCTTC. Supplemented by reference TRBV29-1 and TRBJ1-2, the full variable domain reads SAVISQKPSRDICQRGTSLTIQCQVDSQVTMMFWYRQQPGQSLTLIATANQGSEATYESGFVIDKFPISRPNLTFSTLTVSNMSPEDSSIYLCSVDHQGSDYTFGSGTRLTVV.